These 28 T cell receptor beta chains were all obtained from the same sample, sequenced in a study of CD8+CD57+ T cells in acquired aplastic anemia. CDR3 and TCR beta VDJ profiling relied on genomic DNA as the template. TCRdb analysed the reads with MiXCR anew, one entry per CDR3 protein. The top ten clones hold 45% of a sample with around 170,000 distinct CDR3 sequences, about 64% of them seen once. The sample comprised sorted CD4+, CD8+, or CD8+CD57+ T cells (not recorded which) from PBMCs. Every receptor here comes from a human donor in good health.

The chain uses TRBV15 and TRBJ2-6, with D tentatively TRBD2 (5 bases). CDR3 length: 15 amino acids. Trimming stripped 7 bases from V and 0 bases from J, with 10 bases between. Germline V gives CDR1 LNHNV, CDR2 YYDKDF (reference sequence). In DNA, the CDR3 is TGTGCCACCATTCCCGGGGACTCTGGGGCCAACGTCCTGACTTTC. It codes for CATIPGDSGANVLTF.

This chain connects TRBV29-1 to TRBJ1-2; D is possibly TRBD1 (5 bases). Germline assignment: CDR1 SQVTM and CDR2 ANQGSEA. Deletions cut 3 bases from V and 4 bases from J, with 15 bases between. The CDR3 consists of 14 residues. The chain's CDR3 is CSVDVTQGTYGYTF. The CDR3 coding sequence is TGCAGCGTTGACGTTACTCAGGGTACCTATGGCTACACCTTC.

Only a few counts were recorded for this clonotype. This sequence joins TRBV20-1 and TRBJ1-1; 7 bases agree with TRBD1. The germline gives CDR1 DFQATT, CDR2 SNEGSKA (reference sequence). The CDR3 extends over 14 amino acids. After removal of 6 bases from V and 4 bases from J, the junction contained 11 bases not matched to a gene. Here the CDR3 reads CSALNRGEVTEAFF. The CDR3 DNA is TGCAGTGCCCTCAACAGGGGAGAGGTCACTGAAGCTTTCTTT.

This clonotype was counted ten times or more. The V call is TRBV27, the J call TRBJ2-7; no firm D call. CDR1 is MNHEY, CDR2 SMNVEV, per germline (reference sequence). The CDR3 spans 13 residues. The V and J ends lost 6 bases and 5 bases respectively, with 14 bases between them. CDR3 protein: CASRPGPWDEQYF. CDR3 sequence (DNA): TGTGCCAGCAGACCGGGCCCATGGGACGAGCAGTACTTC.

This clonotype was observed many times. The J gene is TRBJ2-7, the V gene TRBV2, with D possibly TRBD2 on 5 matching bases. This CDR3 region has 14 residues. V lost 4 bases to trimming and J lost 2 bases, with 12 bases between them. Germline lookup yields CDR1 SNHLY and CDR2 FYNNEI. CDR3 nucleotides: TGTGCCAGCAGTGGGAGCCTAGCAGCCTACGAGCAGTACTTC. Its protein product is CASSGSLAAYEQYF.

A few counts support this clonotype. J is TRBJ2-7 and V is TRBV29-1; tentative D call: TRBD1 (6 bases). The CDR3 has 15 amino acids. V was pared by 4 bases and J by 3 bases, with 19 bases between. Germline V gives CDR1 SQVTM, CDR2 ANQGSEA. The CDR3 DNA sequence: TGCAGCGTTGTACGACCGAGGACAGAGAGCTACGAGCAGTACTTC. Its protein product is CSVVRPRTESYEQYF.

This clonotype was recorded once. The rearrangement uses TRBV15 and TRBJ2-1; 8 bases are shared with TRBD2. Germline V CDR1 and CDR2: LNHNV, YYDKDF (reference sequence). The CDR3 is made up of 15 amino acids. Trimming removed 3 bases from V and 1 base from J; junction bases left unmatched: 2. The CDR3 loop is CATSSERGSYNEQFF. The CDR3 nucleotides read TGTGCCACCAGCAGCGAGCGGGGGTCCTACAATGAGCAGTTCTTC.

CDR3 region: CASSDSGSYNEQFF. In nucleotides, the CDR3 is TGTGCCAGCAGCGACTCAGGGTCCTACAATGAGCAGTTCTTC. This rearrangement joins TRBV2 to TRBJ2-1, with D perhaps matching TRBD1 (5 bases). Per the germline V gene, CDR1 is SNHLY and CDR2 is FYNNEI. The CDR3 contains 14 residues. Trimming removed 6 bases from V and 1 base from J, with 10 bases in between.

The V and J genes are TRBV2 and TRBJ2-7; D not resolved. The CDR3 is 14 amino acids. Germline V gives CDR1 SNHLY, CDR2 FYNNEI. The V and J ends lost 7 bases and 0 bases respectively, with 13 bases between them. The CDR3 sequence: CASNPKPTSYEQYF. CDR3 coding DNA: TGTGCCAGCAACCCGAAGCCGACCTCCTACGAGCAGTACTTC. Full variable domain (rest looked up from reference TRBV2 and TRBJ2-7): EPEVTQTPSHQVTQMGQEVILRCVPISNHLYFYWYRQILGQKVEFLVSFYNNEISEKSEIFDDQFSVERPDGSNFTLKIRSTKLEDSAMYFCASNPKPTSYEQYFGPGTRLTVT.

CDR3 DNA: TGTGCCAGCACCCCGAAGGACTGGCGCGCGGAAGAGACCCAGTACTTC. It yields the protein CASTPKDWRAEETQYF. The rearrangement joins TRBV7-8 to TRBJ2-5; D perhaps matches TRBD2 (5 bases). The CDR3 sequence is 16 residues long. CDR1 and CDR2 (germline): SGHVS, FQNEAQ. V lost 7 bases to trimming and J lost 3 bases, with 21 bases between them.

CDR3 in amino acids: CSVKGQNNSPLHF. CDR3 coding DNA: TGCAGTGTTAAGGGACAGAATAATTCACCCCTCCACTTT. The gene calls are TRBV20-1 and TRBJ1-6, with 7 bases lining up with TRBD1. CDR3 length equals 13 residues. J was trimmed by 5 bases and V by 7 bases; bases with no gene match: 5. Germline CDR1 DFQATT, CDR2 SNEGSKA (reference sequence).

Points on this clonotype: At one end the junction does not follow the germline gene, possibly because of a read error. V gene TRBV7-2 combines with J gene TRBJ2-2; tentatively, D is TRBD2 (6 bases). Per the germline V gene, CDR1 is SGHTA and CDR2 is FQGNSA. This CDR3 has 11 amino acids. The CDR3 DNA follows: TGTGCCAACAGTTGGGGCGGGGAGCTGCTTTTT. Residues: CANSWGGELLF. Full variable domain (outside the CDR3, taken from reference TRBV7-2 and TRBJ2-2): GAGVSQSPSNKVTEKGKDVELRCDPISGHTALYWYRQSLGQGLEFLIYFQGNSAPDKSGLPSDRFSAERTGGSVSTLTIQRTQQEDSAVYLCANSWGGELLFGEGSRLTVL.

This clonotype is labeled medium-sized. The V and J genes are TRBV15 and TRBJ1-5; D ambiguous. CDR1 is LNHNV, CDR2 YYDKDF, per germline (reference sequence). The CDR3 extends over 17 amino acids. V dropped 1 base and J dropped 0 bases, with 13 bases sitting between them. In DNA form, the CDR3 reads TGTGCCACCAGCAGAGCGGGCCAGGACTATAGCAATCAGCCCCAGCATTTT. This gives the protein CATSRAGQDYSNQPQHF.

As DNA, the CDR3 is TGTGCCAGCAGTTCTGCCACTGAGCAGTTCTTC. This encodes CASSSATEQFF. This chain joins TRBV13 and TRBJ2-1; D uncertain. V was clipped by 6 bases and J by 9 bases, with 9 bases between them. This CDR3 comprises 11 residues. The V gene's germline CDR1 is PRHDT and CDR2 FYEKMQ (reference sequence). The full variable domain, with the rest looked up from reference TRBV13 and TRBJ2-1, is AAGVIQSPRHLIKEKRETATLKCYPIPRHDTVYWYQQGPGQDPQFLISFYEKMQSDKGSIPDRFSAQQFSDYHSELNMSSLELGDSALYFCASSSATEQFFGPGTRLTVL.

This chain connects TRBV7-9 to TRBJ2-1; tentative D call: TRBD2 (8 bases). This CDR3 is 13 amino acids long. From germline, CDR1 is SEHNR and CDR2 FQNEAQ (reference sequence). Trimming shortened V by 6 bases and J by 13 bases, and 19 bases separated the two germline ends. In DNA form, the CDR3 reads TGTGCCAGCAGTCTTGGACTAGCAGGGGGACAGTTCTTC. This codes for CASSLGLAGGQFF.

V usage is TRBV20-1 and J usage is TRBJ2-5, with 14 nucleotides matching TRBD2. The CDR3 has 13 residues. V trimming: 5 bases; J trimming: 7 bases; junction bases outside the gene matches: 3. CDR1 is DFQATT and CDR2 is SNEGSKA in the germline V gene (reference sequence). In nucleotides, the CDR3 is TGCAGTGCTCGCGGACTAGCGGGGGGGACCCAGTACTTC. Amino acids: CSARGLAGGTQYF.

The chain employs TRBV24-1 and TRBJ1-5, with D unresolved. Trimming removed 3 bases from V and 0 bases from J, with 5 bases in between. Germline CDR1 and CDR2: KGHDR and SFDVKD. This CDR3 spans 14 amino acids. The CDR3 DNA reads TGTGCCACCAGTGATCCGGATAGCAATCAGCCCCAGCATTTT. This gives the protein CATSDPDSNQPQHF.

This clonotype was picked up one time. This chain joins TRBV10-3 and TRBJ1-6; TRBD1 aligns across 7 bases. This CDR3 has 15 amino acids. Losses at the gene ends were 4 bases for V and 7 bases for J; bases not matched to a gene: 7. CDR1 is ENHRY, CDR2 SYGVKD, per germline. CDR3 loop: CAISGTGTDNSPLHF. DNA for the CDR3: TGTGCCATCAGTGGGACCGGGACAGACAATTCACCCCTCCACTTT.

This clonotype was seen only a few times. This sequence joins TRBV10-3 and TRBJ1-1; TRBD1 matches at 8 bases. After removal of 8 bases from V and 4 bases from J, the junction contained 12 bases not matched to a gene. The CDR3 is made up of 15 amino acids. Germline loops: CDR1 ENHRY, CDR2 SYGVKD. CDR3 region: CAIQPTQGAGTEAFF. The CDR3 nucleotides are TGTGCCATCCAACCCACCCAGGGGGCAGGCACTGAAGCTTTCTTT.

Worth noting for this clonotype: Germline is not matched at one junction end, which may reflect a read error. J is TRBJ2-6 and V is TRBV9; TRBD1 agrees at 7 bases. The CDR3 extends over 11 amino acids. In germline, CDR1 is SGDLS, CDR2 YYNGEE. The CDR3 protein is CASKGANTEAF. In nucleotides, the CDR3 is TGTGCCAGCAAGGGGGCGAACACTGAAGCTTTC.

This clonotype was seen just once. This sequence joins TRBV24-1 and TRBJ2-3; 7 bases fit TRBD1. This CDR3 has 15 amino acids. V lost 6 bases to trimming and J lost 4 bases; unmatched junction nucleotides: 9. Germline assignment: CDR1 KGHDR and CDR2 SFDVKD. The CDR3 here is CATSHPAQGADTQYF. The CDR3 bases are TGTGCCACCAGTCATCCGGCCCAGGGGGCAGATACGCAGTATTTT.

This clonotype has just one count. The junction and the germline gene differ at one end; a read error may be behind it. This sequence joins TRBV9 and TRBJ1-2; D is perhaps TRBD1 (5 bases). The CDR3 contains 13 residues. The germline V gene encodes CDR1 SGDLS and CDR2 YYNGEE. CDR3 in DNA: TGTGCCACCAGCGGGGGAGTTAGCTATGGCTACACCTTC. It specifies CATSGGVSYGYTF.

V usage is TRBV19 and J usage is TRBJ1-1; 10 bases fit TRBD1. CDR1 is LNHDA, CDR2 SQIVND, per germline (reference sequence). The CDR3 has 13 residues. V shed 7 bases, J shed 6 bases, and the junction held 5 bases outside the gene matches. CDR3 amino acids: CASIGDRGAEAFF. The DNA for the CDR3 is TGTGCCAGTATTGGGGACAGGGGCGCTGAAGCTTTCTTT.

CDR3 in amino acids: CASSLTPGYWETQYF. The CDR3 region has the DNA TGTGCCAGCAGCCTAACACCCGGATATTGGGAGACCCAGTACTTC. The V and J genes are TRBV11-2 and TRBJ2-5; no definite D call. The CDR3 runs to 15 residues. The V gene lost 5 bases and the J gene lost 5 bases, with 18 bases spanning the gap. In germline, CDR1 is SGHAT, CDR2 FQNNGV.

The chain joins TRBV9 to TRBJ2-6, with D hard to call. Trimming took 3 bases from V and 2 from J, leaving 9 bases between them. The CDR3 is 15 residues long. Germline V lookup: CDR1 SGDLS, CDR2 YYNGEE. The CDR3 sequence is CASSGSNTGANVLTF. The CDR3 coding sequence is TGTGCCAGCAGCGGATCGAACACTGGGGCCAACGTCCTGACTTTC.

At least ten counts were recorded for this clonotype. The chain is built from TRBV4-2 and TRBJ2-1, with TRBD2 identical over 10 bases. CDR3 length: 16 amino acids. The V segment lost 0 bases and the J segment 7 bases; nucleotides outside the gene matches: 6. The germline V gene encodes CDR1 LGHNA and CDR2 YNFKEQ. CDR3 loop: CASSQDLAGVQNEQFF. In DNA form, the CDR3 reads TGTGCCAGCAGCCAAGATCTAGCGGGAGTGCAGAATGAGCAGTTCTTC.

The chain employs TRBV27 and TRBJ1-5; D possibly corresponds to TRBD1 (5 bases). The CDR3 runs 16 residues. Trimming shortened V by 4 bases and J by 3 bases, and 16 bases separated the two germline ends. Germline CDR1 reads MNHEY; CDR2 reads SMNVEV (reference sequence). CDR3 sequence: CASSSYAGQINQPQHF. The CDR3 DNA is TGTGCCAGCAGTTCTTACGCCGGACAAATCAATCAGCCCCAGCATTTT.

Only one count was recorded for this clonotype. The V gene is TRBV5-6, the J gene TRBJ2-3, with no clear D. The CDR3 is made up of 14 amino acids. The V end was cut by 4 bases, the J end by 6 bases, with 15 bases between. Germline CDR1 and CDR2: SGHDT and YYEEEE. The CDR3 DNA sequence: TGTGCCAGCAGCCCTCCCTCGAGTTGGGATACGCAGTATTTT. Translating gives CASSPPSSWDTQYF.